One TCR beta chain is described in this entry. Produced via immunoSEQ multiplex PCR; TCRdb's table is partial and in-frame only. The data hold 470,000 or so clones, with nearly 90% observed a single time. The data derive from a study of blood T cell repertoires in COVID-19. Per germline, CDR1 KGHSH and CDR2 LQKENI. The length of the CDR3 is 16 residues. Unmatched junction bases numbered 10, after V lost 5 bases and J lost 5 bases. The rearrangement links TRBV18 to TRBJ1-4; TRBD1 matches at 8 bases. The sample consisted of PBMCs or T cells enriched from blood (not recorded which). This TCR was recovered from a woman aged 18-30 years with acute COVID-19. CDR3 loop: CASSSQRTGRNEKLFF. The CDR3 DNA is TGTGCCAGCTCATCTCAAAGGACAGGGAGGAATGAAAAACTGTTTTTT.